A selection of T cell receptor beta chains follows, all from one sample in a study of cytomegalovirus exposure and HLA in healthy donors. Profiling relied on immunoSEQ multiplex PCR, and the TCRdb table lists in-frame clones only, not all of them. The sample lists 150,000 to 200,000 clones; 79% were seen once. Sequencing was performed on PBMCs. The receptors derive from a woman aged 45-60 years in good health and CMV-seronegative. CDR3s include the opening cysteine and the closing phenylalanine or tryptophan. Fields, in order: J gene, V gene, CDR3 length, clone size, D gene, CDR3 protein, CDR3 DNA. A D gene is named only where the DNA matches it firmly. Part of the rows lack a size; the others show once, few, many or a class for expanded clones.

J gene: TRBJ2-5; V gene: TRBV5-4; CDR3 length: 15; clone size: NA; D gene: TRBD1; CDR3 protein: CASSEWDRTQETQYF; CDR3 DNA: TGTGCCAGCAGCGAGTGGGACAGGACCCAAGAGACCCAGTACTTC
J gene: TRBJ2-1; V gene: TRBV5-6; CDR3 length: 16; clone size: NA; D gene: TRBD2; CDR3 protein: CASSPLAGGSYNEQFF; CDR3 DNA: TGTGCCAGCAGCCCACTAGCGGGGGGTTCCTACAATGAGCAGTTCTTC
J gene: TRBJ1-5; V gene: TRBV7-2; CDR3 length: 15; clone size: NA; D gene: NA; CDR3 protein: CASSWTAGGHQPQHF; CDR3 DNA: TGTGCCAGCAGTTGGACAGCGGGGGGCCATCAGCCCCAGCATTTT
J gene: TRBJ2-4; V gene: TRBV7-2; CDR3 length: 14; clone size: once; D gene: TRBD1; CDR3 protein: CASSLPGGRNIQYF; CDR3 DNA: TGTGCCAGCAGCTTACCAGGGGGAAGAAACATTCAGTACTTC
J gene: TRBJ1-6; V gene: TRBV5-4; CDR3 length: 15; clone size: once; D gene: NA; CDR3 protein: CASRTGGEVNSPLHF; CDR3 DNA: TGTGCCAGCAGGACAGGCGGTGAGGTGAATTCACCCCTCCACTTT
J gene: TRBJ1-4; V gene: TRBV27; CDR3 length: 16; clone size: NA; D gene: NA; CDR3 protein: CASRSLGTTTNEKLFF; CDR3 DNA: TGTGCCAGCCGATCCCTAGGAACAACAACTAATGAAAAACTGTTTTTT
J gene: TRBJ2-2; V gene: TRBV7-2; CDR3 length: 15; clone size: NA; D gene: NA; CDR3 protein: CASSLGSTNTGELFF; CDR3 DNA: TGTGCCAGCAGCTTAGGGAGCACGAACACCGGGGAGCTGTTTTTT
J gene: TRBJ2-1; V gene: TRBV7-3; CDR3 length: 14; clone size: NA; D gene: TRBD1; CDR3 protein: CASSPRDRGSEQFF; CDR3 DNA: TGTGCCAGCAGCCCCCGAGACAGGGGCTCTGAGCAGTTCTTC
J gene: TRBJ2-5; V gene: TRBV7-9; CDR3 length: 14; clone size: few; D gene: NA; CDR3 protein: CASSLLGVGETQYF; CDR3 DNA: TGTGCCAGCAGCTTATTAGGGGTGGGAGAGACCCAGTACTTC
J gene: TRBJ2-5; V gene: TRBV28; CDR3 length: 15; clone size: NA; D gene: TRBD2; CDR3 protein: CASSLLTSGKETQYF; CDR3 DNA: TGTGCCAGCAGTCTGCTGACTAGCGGGAAAGAGACCCAGTACTTC
J gene: TRBJ2-3; V gene: TRBV29-1; CDR3 length: 11; clone size: few; D gene: NA; CDR3 protein: CSVRLGDTQYF; CDR3 DNA: TGCAGCGTTCGCCTCGGGGATACGCAGTATTTT
J gene: TRBJ1-1; V gene: TRBV10-3; CDR3 length: 14; clone size: NA; D gene: TRBD1; CDR3 protein: CAISQLGTGGSAFF; CDR3 DNA: TGTGCCATCAGCCAACTCGGGACAGGGGGTTCGGCTTTCTTT
J gene: TRBJ2-1; V gene: TRBV5-4; CDR3 length: 17; clone size: NA; D gene: TRBD2; CDR3 protein: CASSSFGLAASYNEQFF; CDR3 DNA: TGTGCCAGCAGCTCCTTTGGACTAGCGGCCTCCTACAATGAGCAGTTCTTC
J gene: TRBJ1-2; V gene: TRBV6-5; CDR3 length: 15; clone size: NA; D gene: TRBD1; CDR3 protein: CASSYSGTVSYGYTF; CDR3 DNA: TGTGCCAGCAGTTACTCGGGGACAGTCTCTTATGGCTACACCTTC
J gene: TRBJ2-7; V gene: TRBV19; CDR3 length: 14; clone size: NA; D gene: TRBD2; CDR3 protein: CASSPGLAAYEQYF; CDR3 DNA: TGTGCCAGTAGCCCGGGACTAGCGGCTTACGAGCAGTACTTC
J gene: TRBJ1-2; V gene: TRBV2; CDR3 length: 13; clone size: NA; D gene: NA; CDR3 protein: CASNLGGVYGYTF; CDR3 DNA: TGTGCCAGCAATCTAGGGGGTGTCTATGGCTACACCTTC
J gene: TRBJ1-2; V gene: TRBV14; CDR3 length: 13; clone size: NA; D gene: NA; CDR3 protein: CASSQDLLYGYTF; CDR3 DNA: TGTGCCAGCAGCCAAGATCTCCTCTATGGCTACACCTTC
J gene: TRBJ2-7; V gene: TRBV7-2; CDR3 length: 16; clone size: NA; D gene: TRBD1; CDR3 protein: CASSERWDRILSEQYF; CDR3 DNA: TGTGCCAGCAGCGAGCGCTGGGACAGAATCCTCTCCGAGCAGTACTTC
J gene: TRBJ1-5; V gene: TRBV7-2; CDR3 length: 15; clone size: NA; D gene: NA; CDR3 protein: CASSGEGGAFQPQHF; CDR3 DNA: TGTGCCAGCAGCGGCGAGGGGGGGGCGTTTCAGCCCCAGCATTTT
J gene: TRBJ2-2; V gene: TRBV5-1; CDR3 length: 16; clone size: NA; D gene: TRBD2; CDR3 protein: CASSLALAGATGELFF; CDR3 DNA: TGCGCCAGCAGCTTGGCCTTAGCGGGGGCCACCGGGGAGCTGTTTTTT